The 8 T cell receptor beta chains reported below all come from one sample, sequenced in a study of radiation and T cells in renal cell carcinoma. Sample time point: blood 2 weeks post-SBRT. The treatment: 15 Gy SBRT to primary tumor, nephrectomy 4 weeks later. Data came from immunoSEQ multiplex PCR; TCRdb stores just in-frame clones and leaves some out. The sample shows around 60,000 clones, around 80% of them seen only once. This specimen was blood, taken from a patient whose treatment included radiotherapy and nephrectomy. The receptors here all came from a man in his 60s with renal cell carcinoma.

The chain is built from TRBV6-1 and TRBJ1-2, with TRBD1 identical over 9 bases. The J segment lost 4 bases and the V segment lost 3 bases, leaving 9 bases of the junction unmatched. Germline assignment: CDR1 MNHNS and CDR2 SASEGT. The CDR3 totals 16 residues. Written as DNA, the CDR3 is TGTGCCAGCAGTGAGGGGGGGACAGGGCAAATCTATGGCTACACCTTC. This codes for CASSEGGTGQIYGYTF.

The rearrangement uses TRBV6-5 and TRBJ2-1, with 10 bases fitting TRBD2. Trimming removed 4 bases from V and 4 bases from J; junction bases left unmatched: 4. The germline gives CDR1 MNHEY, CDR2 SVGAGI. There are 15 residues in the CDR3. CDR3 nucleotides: TGTGCCAGCAGTTTCTTAGCGGGGGGATACAATGAGCAGTTCTTC. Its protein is CASSFLAGGYNEQFF.

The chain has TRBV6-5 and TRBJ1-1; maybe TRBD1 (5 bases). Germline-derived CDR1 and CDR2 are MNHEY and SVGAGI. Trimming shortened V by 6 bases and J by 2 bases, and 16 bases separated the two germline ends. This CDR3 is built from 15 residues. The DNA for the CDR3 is TGTGCCAGCAGGCGGGGCTCGACAGTTAACACTGAAGCTTTCTTT. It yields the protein CASRRGSTVNTEAFF.

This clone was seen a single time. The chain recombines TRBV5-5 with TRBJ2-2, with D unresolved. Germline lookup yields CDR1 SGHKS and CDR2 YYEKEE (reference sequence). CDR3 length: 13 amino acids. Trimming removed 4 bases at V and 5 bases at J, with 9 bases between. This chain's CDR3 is CASSARGTGELFF. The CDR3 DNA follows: TGTGCCAGCAGCGCACGTGGTACCGGGGAGCTGTTTTTT.

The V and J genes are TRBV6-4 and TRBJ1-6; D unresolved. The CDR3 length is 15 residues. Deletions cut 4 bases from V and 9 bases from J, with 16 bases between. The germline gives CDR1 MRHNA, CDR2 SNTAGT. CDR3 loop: CASSVDYSAGSPLHF. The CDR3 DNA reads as TGTGCCAGCAGTGTCGACTACTCCGCGGGTTCACCCCTCCACTTT.

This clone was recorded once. In DNA form, the CDR3 reads TGTGCGAGCGACGTCGGCGGAAACACCATATATTTT. Its protein is CASDVGGNTIYF. V is TRBV2 and J is TRBJ1-3; D is ambiguous. The CDR3 runs to 12 residues. Per the germline V gene, CDR1 is SNHLY and CDR2 is FYNNEI.

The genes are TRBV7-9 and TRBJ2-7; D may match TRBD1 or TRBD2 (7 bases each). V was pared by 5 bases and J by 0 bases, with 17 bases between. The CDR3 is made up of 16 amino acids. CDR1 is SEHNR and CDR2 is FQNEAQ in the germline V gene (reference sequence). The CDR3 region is CASSVLTGDYSYEQYF. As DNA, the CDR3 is TGTGCCAGCAGCGTATTAACAGGGGACTACTCCTACGAGCAGTACTTC.

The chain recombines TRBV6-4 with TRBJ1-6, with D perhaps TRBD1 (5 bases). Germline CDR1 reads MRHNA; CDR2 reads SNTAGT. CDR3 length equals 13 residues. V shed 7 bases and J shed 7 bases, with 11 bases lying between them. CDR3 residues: CASKGQENSPLHF. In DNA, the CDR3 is TGTGCCAGCAAGGGGCAGGAAAATTCACCCCTCCACTTT.